A selection of T cell receptor beta chains follows, all from one sample in a study of post-analysis software for immune sequencing data. TCRdb independently ran MiXCR on the PCR reads; one entry per CDR3 protein. The sample carries 350,000 to 450,000 distinct CDR3 sequences, roughly 36% recorded once. Specimen: blood. The receptors were gathered from a girl aged 5-17 years with multiple sclerosis. Each CDR3 is given with its conserved first and last residue. D genes are given only for firm matches. For some rows the clone size is stated as once, few or many, or as a class when expanded; others skip it.

v_gene	abundance	d_gene	j_gene	CDR3nt	CDR3aa
TRBV11-2	few	TRBD1	TRBJ2-7	TGTGCCAGCAGCCCGGGGACAGGGGCCCCTTACGAGCAGTACTTC	CASSPGTGAPYEQYF
TRBV20-1	few	TRBD1	TRBJ1-1	TGCAGTGCTAGGCCAGACAGGGGAAGGGGCACTGAAGCTTTCTTT	CSARPDRGRGTEAFF
TRBV5-5	.	.	TRBJ2-5	TGTGCCAGCAGCTTGGGCGAGCAGTTACAAGAGACCCAGTACTTC	CASSLGEQLQETQYF
TRBV5-6	few	.	TRBJ1-2	TGTGCCAGCAGCTTGGAGAGGGGGTCGGGAGGCTACACCTTC	CASSLERGSGGYTF
TRBV4-3	.	TRBD2	TRBJ2-2	TGCGCCAGCAGCCTACCGGCGGGGGGCTCGAACACCGGGGAGCTGTTTTTT	CASSLPAGGSNTGELFF
TRBV7-9	once	.	TRBJ2-5	TGTGCCAGCAGCAAAACAGGGATACAAGAGACCCAGTACTTC	CASSKTGIQETQYF
TRBV6-5	few	.	TRBJ2-1	TGTGCCAGCAGCCAGAGGGTGACTAACCCCCACAATGAGCAGTTCTTC	CASSQRVTNPHNEQFF
TRBV11-1	.	.	TRBJ2-7	TGTGCCAGCAGCACCCGAGAAGGCTTGCGGTACGAGCAGTACTTC	CASSTREGLRYEQYF
TRBV28	.	.	TRBJ1-6	TGTGCCAGCAGTTTAATTCCAGGGGTCCTCCATTCACCCCTCCACTTT	CASSLIPGVLHSPLHF
TRBV7-6	many	TRBD2	TRBJ2-7	TGTGCCAGCAGCTCGCAGACTAGCGGGGGGGCCTACGAGCAGTACTTC	CASSSQTSGGAYEQYF
TRBV20-1	.	.	TRBJ1-1	TGCAGCGGATCCGCGAACACTGAAGCTTTCTTT	CSGSANTEAFF
TRBV27	.	.	TRBJ1-5	TGTGCCAGCAGTTCTTATTATAGCAATCAGCCCCAGCATTTT	CASSSYYSNQPQHF
TRBV4-1	.	.	TRBJ2-5	TGCGCCAGCAGCCAAGTGGACAAGGGGCCCCAAGAGACCCAGTACTTC	CASSQVDKGPQETQYF
TRBV15	.	TRBD2	TRBJ2-5	TGTGCCACCAGCAGAGATTACCGTCTTGCTAGCGGCACACCAGATTGGAGGTTGGAAGAGACCCAGTACTTC	CATSRDYRLASGTPDWRLEETQYF
TRBV5-1	few	TRBD1	TRBJ1-6	TGCGCCAGCAGCTTACGACAGGGTGCTAATTCACCCCTCCACTTT	CASSLRQGANSPLHF
TRBV11-2	.	.	TRBJ2-1	TGTGTCAGCAGCTTAGAAAAGGGCCTCCGCAATGAGCAGTTCTTC	CVSSLEKGLRNEQFF
TRBV11-2	.	.	TRBJ2-6	TGTGCCAGCAGCCCCTGGGACGTACCCTCTGGGGCCAACGTCCTGACTTTC	CASSPWDVPSGANVLTF
TRBV6-1	.	TRBD1	TRBJ1-1	TGTGCCAGCAGACCCCTTGGACAGGGAGGGTTCTTGAACACTGAAGCTTTCTTT	CASRPLGQGGFLNTEAFF
TRBV7-2	.	TRBD2	TRBJ2-1	TGTGCCAGCAGCTCCTTGGTTCCCAGCGGGGGATTTCTGAGCTCCTACAATGAGCAGTTCTTC	CASSSLVPSGGFLSSYNEQFF
TRBV5-1	few	.	TRBJ2-7	TGCGCCAGCAGCTTGGGGGGTAGCGGACGATCCTACGAGCAGTACTTC	CASSLGGSGRSYEQYF
TRBV7-9	.	.	TRBJ2-1	TGTGCCAGCAGCTTAGTAGGGACACGGGACTCCGCTTTCTACAATGAGCAGTTCTTC	CASSLVGTRDSAFYNEQFF
TRBV9	few	TRBD2	TRBJ2-6	TGTGCCAGCAGCGTAGGGTACGGGACTAGCGGGAGCTCTGGGGCCGACGTCCTGACTTTC	CASSVGYGTSGSSGADVLTF
TRBV27	.	TRBD1	TRBJ1-4	TGTGCCGCCAGGACAGGGAACGAAAAACTGTTTTTT	CAARTGNEKLFF
TRBV19	.	TRBD1	TRBJ2-3	TGTGCCAGTAGTATACCGGGACAGGGGACAGATACGCAGTATTTT	CASSIPGQGTDTQYF